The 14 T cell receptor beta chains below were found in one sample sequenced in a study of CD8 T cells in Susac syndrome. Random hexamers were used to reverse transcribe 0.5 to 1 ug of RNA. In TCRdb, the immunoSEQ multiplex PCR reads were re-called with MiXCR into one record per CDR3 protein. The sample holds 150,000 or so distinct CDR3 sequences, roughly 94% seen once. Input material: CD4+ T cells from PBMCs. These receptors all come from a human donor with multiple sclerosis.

CDR3 residues: CASSYYPGLQAEAFF. DNA of the CDR3: TGTGCCAGCAGTTATTATCCGGGTCTCCAGGCTGAAGCTTTCTTT. The rearrangement uses TRBV12-3 or TRBV12-4 and TRBJ1-1; D uncertain. Trimming shortened V by 4 bases and J by 6 bases, and 18 bases separated the two germline ends. This CDR3 is 15 amino acids long.

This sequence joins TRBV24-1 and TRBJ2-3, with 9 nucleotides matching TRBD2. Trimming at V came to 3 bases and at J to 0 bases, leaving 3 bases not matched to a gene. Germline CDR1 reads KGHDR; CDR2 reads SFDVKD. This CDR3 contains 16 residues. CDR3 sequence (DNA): TGTGCCACCAGTGATATAGCGGGGGCAAGCACAGATACGCAGTATTTT. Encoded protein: CATSDIAGASTDTQYF.

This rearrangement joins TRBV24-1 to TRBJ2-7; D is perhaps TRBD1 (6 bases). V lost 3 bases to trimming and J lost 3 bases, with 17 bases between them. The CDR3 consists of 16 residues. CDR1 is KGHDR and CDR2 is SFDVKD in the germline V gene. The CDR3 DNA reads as TGTGCCACCAGTGATCGGGGACAATCGGCCTACTACGAGCAGTACTTC. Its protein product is CATSDRGQSAYYEQYF.

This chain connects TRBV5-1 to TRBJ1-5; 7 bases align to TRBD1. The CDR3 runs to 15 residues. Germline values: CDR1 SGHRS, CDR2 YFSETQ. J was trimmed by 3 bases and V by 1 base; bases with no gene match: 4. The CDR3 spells CASSLMTGINQPQHF. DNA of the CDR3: TGCGCCAGCAGCTTGATGACAGGGATCAATCAGCCCCAGCATTTT.

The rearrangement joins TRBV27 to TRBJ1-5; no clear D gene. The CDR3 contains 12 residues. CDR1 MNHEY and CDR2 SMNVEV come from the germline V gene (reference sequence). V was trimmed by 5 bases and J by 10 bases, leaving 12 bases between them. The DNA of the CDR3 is TGTGCCAGCAGTCCAGGACTTTACCCCCAGCATTTT. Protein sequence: CASSPGLYPQHF.

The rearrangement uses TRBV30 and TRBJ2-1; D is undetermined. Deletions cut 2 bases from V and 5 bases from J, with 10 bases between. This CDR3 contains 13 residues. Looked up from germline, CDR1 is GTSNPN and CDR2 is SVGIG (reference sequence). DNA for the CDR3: TGTGCCTGGAGTAGCCAGCGCCACAATGAGCAGTTCTTC. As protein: CAWSSQRHNEQFF.

The CDR3 DNA sequence: TGCAGTGCTAGACCCGGGGGGACTAGGAACACCGGGGAGCTGTTTTTT. Translation: CSARPGGTRNTGELFF. The chain has TRBV20-1 and TRBJ2-2, with 8 bases identical to TRBD2. Germline CDR1 DFQATT, CDR2 SNEGSKA (reference sequence). The trim removed 2 bases at V and 1 base at J, leaving 6 bases unmatched. This CDR3 contains 16 residues.

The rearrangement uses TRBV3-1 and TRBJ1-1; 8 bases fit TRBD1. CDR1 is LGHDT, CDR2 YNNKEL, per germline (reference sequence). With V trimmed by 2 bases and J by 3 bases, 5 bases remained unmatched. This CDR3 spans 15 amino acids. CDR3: CASSQRTGWHTEAFF. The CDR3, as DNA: TGTGCCAGCAGCCAAAGGACAGGGTGGCACACTGAAGCTTTCTTT.

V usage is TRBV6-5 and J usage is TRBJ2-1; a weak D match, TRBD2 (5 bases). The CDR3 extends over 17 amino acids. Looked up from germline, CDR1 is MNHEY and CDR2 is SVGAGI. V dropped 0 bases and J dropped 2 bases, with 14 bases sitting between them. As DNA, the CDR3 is TGTGCCAGCAGTTACTCGTTGGGAAGCGGCACCTACAATGAGCAGTTCTTC. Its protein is CASSYSLGSGTYNEQFF.

The CDR3 protein is CASSQAAVTNTGELFF. Here the CDR3 DNA reads TGTGCCAGCAGCCAAGCGGCAGTTACGAACACCGGGGAGCTGTTTTTT. The chain combines TRBV3-1 with TRBJ2-2; D is unresolved. The germline V gene has CDR1 LGHDT and CDR2 YNNKEL (reference sequence). The V and J ends lost 1 base and 0 bases respectively, with 9 bases between them. CDR3 size: 16 residues.

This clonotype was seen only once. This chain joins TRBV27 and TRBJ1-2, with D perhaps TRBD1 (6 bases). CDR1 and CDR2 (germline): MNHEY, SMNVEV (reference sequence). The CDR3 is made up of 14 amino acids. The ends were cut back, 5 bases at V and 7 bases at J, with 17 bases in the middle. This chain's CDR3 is CASSPPGARAGYTF. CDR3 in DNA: TGTGCCAGCAGTCCTCCGGGGGCGCGTGCTGGCTACACCTTC.

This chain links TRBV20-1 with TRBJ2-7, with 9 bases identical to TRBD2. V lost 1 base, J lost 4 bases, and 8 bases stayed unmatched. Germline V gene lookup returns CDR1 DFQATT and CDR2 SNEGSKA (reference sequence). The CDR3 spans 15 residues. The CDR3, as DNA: TGCAGTGCTAGAGGCGTAGCGGGAGAGTTGTACGAGCAGTACTTC. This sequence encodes CSARGVAGELYEQYF.

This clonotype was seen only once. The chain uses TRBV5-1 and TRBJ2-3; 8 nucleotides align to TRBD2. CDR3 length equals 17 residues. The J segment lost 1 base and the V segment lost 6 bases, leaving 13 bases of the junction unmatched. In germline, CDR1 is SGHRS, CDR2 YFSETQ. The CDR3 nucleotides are TGCGCCAGCAATCCGGGACTAGATAAGGTGGGCACAGATACGCAGTATTTT. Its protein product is CASNPGLDKVGTDTQYF.

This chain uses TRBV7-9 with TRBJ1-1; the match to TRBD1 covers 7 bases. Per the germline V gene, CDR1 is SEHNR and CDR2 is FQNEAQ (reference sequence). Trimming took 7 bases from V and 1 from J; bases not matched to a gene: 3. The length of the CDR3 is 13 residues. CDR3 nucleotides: TGTGCCAGCATGGACAGGAGGAACACTGAAGCTTTCTTT. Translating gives CASMDRRNTEAFF.